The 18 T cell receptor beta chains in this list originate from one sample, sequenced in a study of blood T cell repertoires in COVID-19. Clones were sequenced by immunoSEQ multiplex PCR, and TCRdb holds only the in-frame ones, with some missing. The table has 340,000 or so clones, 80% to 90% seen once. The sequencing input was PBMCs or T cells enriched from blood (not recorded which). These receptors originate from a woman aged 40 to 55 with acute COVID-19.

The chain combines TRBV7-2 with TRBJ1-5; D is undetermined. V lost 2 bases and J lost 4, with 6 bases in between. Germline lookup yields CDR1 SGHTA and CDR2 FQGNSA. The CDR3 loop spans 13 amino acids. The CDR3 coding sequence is TGTGCCAGCAGCTTAACAGAGAATCAGCCCCAGCATTTT. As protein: CASSLTENQPQHF. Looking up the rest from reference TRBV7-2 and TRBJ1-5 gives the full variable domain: GAGVSQSPSNKVTEKGKDVELRCDPISGHTALYWYRQSLGQGLEFLIYFQGNSAPDKSGLPSDRFSAERTGGSVSTLTIQRTQQEDSAVYLCASSLTENQPQHFGDGTRLSIL.

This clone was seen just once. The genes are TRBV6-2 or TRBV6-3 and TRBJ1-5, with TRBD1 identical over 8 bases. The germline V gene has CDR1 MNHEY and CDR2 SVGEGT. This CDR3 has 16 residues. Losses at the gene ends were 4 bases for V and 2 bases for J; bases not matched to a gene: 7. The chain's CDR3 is CASSSRQGKGNQPQHF. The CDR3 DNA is TGTGCCAGCAGTTCTCGACAGGGGAAAGGCAATCAGCCCCAGCATTTT.

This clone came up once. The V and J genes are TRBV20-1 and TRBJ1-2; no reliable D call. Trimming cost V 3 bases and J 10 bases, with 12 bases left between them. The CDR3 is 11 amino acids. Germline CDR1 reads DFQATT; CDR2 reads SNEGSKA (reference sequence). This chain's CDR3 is CSASFGETYTF. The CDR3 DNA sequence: TGCAGTGCTAGTTTCGGGGAGACCTACACCTTC.

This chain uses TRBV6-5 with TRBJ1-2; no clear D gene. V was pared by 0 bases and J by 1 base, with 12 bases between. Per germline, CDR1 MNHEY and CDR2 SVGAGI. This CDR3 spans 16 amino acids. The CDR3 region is CASSYSAYGVNYGYTF. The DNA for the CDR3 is TGTGCCAGCAGTTACTCGGCATACGGGGTTAACTATGGCTACACCTTC.

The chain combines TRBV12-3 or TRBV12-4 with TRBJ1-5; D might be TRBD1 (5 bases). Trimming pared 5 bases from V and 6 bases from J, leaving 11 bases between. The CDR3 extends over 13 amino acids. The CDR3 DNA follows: TGTGCCAGCAGTCGCCGGGACTTTCAGCCCCAGCATTTT. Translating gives CASSRRDFQPQHF.

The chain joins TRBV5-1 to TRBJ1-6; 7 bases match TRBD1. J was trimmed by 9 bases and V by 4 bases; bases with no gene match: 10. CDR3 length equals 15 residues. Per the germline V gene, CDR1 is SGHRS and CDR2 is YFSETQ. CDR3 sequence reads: CASSGTAIESSPLHF. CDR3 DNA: TGCGCCAGCAGCGGGACAGCAATAGAGAGTTCACCCCTCCACTTT.

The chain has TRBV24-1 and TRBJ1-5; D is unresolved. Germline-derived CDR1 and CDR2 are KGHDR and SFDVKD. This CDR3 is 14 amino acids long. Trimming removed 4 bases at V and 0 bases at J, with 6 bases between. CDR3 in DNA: TGTGCCACCAGTGAACCAGGTAGCAATCAGCCCCAGCATTTT. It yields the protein CATSEPGSNQPQHF.

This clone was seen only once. CDR3 amino acids: CASSALRRSNNEQFF. The CDR3 DNA is TGTGCCAGCAGCGCCCTAAGGCGGAGTAACAATGAGCAGTTCTTC. The rearrangement joins TRBV13 to TRBJ2-1; D uncertain. The germline V gene encodes CDR1 PRHDT and CDR2 FYEKMQ (reference sequence). The CDR3 is made up of 15 amino acids. Trimming stripped 5 bases from V and 5 bases from J, with 16 bases between.

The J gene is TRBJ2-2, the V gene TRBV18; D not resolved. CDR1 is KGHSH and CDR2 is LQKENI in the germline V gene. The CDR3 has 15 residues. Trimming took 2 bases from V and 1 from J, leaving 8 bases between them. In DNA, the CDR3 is TGTGCCAGCTCACCAATACAGCAGAACACCGGGGAGCTGTTTTTT. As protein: CASSPIQQNTGELFF.

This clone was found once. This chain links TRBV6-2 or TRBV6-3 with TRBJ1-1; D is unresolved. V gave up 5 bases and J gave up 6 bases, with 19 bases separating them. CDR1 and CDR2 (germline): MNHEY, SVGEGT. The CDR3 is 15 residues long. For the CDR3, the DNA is TGTGCCAGCAGTGCGCCCGGTAAAGTAGCTTCTGAAGCTTTCTTT. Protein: CASSAPGKVASEAFF.

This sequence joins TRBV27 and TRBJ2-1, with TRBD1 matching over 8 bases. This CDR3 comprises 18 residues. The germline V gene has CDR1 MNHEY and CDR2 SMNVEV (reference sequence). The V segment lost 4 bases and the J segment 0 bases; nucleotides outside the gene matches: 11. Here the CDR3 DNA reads TGTGCCAGCAGTTCCCGGAGGACAGGGACGCGCTCCTACAATGAGCAGTTCTTC. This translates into CASSSRRTGTRSYNEQFF.

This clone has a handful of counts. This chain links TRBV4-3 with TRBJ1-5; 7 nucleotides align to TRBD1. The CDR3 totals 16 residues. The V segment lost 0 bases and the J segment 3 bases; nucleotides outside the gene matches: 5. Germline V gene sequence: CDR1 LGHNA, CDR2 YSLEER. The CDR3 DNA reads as TGCGCCAGCAGCCAAGATCGGACAGGCTACAATCAGCCCCAGCATTTT. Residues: CASSQDRTGYNQPQHF.

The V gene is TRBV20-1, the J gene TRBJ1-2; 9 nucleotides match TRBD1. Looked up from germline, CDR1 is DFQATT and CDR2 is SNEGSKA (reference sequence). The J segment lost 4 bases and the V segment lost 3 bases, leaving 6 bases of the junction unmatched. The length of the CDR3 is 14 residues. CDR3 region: CSASGQGRSYGYTF. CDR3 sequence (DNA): TGCAGTGCTAGTGGACAGGGGAGATCCTATGGCTACACCTTC.

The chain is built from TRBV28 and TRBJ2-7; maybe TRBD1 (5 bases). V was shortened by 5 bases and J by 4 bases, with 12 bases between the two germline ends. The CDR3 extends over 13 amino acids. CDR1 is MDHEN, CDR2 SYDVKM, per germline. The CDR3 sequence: CASSADKDYEQYF. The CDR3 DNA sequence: TGTGCCAGCAGTGCGGACAAAGATTACGAGCAGTACTTC.

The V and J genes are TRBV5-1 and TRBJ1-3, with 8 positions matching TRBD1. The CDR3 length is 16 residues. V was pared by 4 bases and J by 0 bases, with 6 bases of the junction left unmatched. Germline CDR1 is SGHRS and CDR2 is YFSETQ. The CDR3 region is CASSTGQGGSGNTIYF. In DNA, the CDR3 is TGCGCCAGCAGCACCGGACAGGGCGGCTCTGGAAACACCATATATTTT. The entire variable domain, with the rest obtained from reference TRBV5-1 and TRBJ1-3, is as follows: KAGVTQTPRYLIKTRGQQVTLSCSPISGHRSVSWYQQTPGQGLQFLFEYFSETQRNKGNFPGRFSGRQFSNSRSEMNVSTLELGDSALYLCASSTGQGGSGNTIYFGEGSWLTVV.

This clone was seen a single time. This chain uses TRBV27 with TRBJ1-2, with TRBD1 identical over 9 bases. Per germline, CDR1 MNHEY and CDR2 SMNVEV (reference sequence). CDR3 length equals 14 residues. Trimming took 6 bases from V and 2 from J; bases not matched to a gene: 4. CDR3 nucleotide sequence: TGTGCCAGCAGACCGGGACAGGGCAACTATGGCTACACCTTC. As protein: CASRPGQGNYGYTF.

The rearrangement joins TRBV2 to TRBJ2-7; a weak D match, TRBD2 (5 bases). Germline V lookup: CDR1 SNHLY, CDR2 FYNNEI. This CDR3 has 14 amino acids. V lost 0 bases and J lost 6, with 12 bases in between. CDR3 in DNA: TGTGCCAGCAGTGAAGCGGGTAGGAGCGGCGAGCAGTACTTC. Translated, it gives CASSEAGRSGEQYF.

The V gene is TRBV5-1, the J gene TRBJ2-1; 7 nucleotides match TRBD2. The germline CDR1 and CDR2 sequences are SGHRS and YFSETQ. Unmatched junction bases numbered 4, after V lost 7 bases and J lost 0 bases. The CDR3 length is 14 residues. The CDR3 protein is CASGRAGSYNEQFF. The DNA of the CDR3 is TGCGCCAGCGGGAGGGCAGGCTCCTACAATGAGCAGTTCTTC.